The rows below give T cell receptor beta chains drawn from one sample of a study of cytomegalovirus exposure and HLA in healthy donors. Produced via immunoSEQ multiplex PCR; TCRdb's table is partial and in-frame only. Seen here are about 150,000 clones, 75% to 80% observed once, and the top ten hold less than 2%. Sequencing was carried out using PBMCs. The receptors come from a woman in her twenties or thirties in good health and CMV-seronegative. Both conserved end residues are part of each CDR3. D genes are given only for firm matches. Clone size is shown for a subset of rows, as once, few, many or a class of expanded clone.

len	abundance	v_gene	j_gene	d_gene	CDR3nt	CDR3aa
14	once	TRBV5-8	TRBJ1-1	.	TGTGCCAGCAGCTTGGGAGGGCGTTACGCTGAAGCTTTCTTT	CASSLGGRYAEAFF
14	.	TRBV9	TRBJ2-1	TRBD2	TGTGCCAGCAGCTCTAGCGGGGTGAGGAATGAGCAGTTCTTC	CASSSSGVRNEQFF
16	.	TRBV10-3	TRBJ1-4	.	TGTGCCATCAGTGGGTCAGCGGGAGCTTCAAATGAAAAACTGTTTTTT	CAISGSAGASNEKLFF
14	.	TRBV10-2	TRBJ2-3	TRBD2	TGCGCCAGCAGTGATGCGGGGGGCACAGATACGCAGTATTTT	CASSDAGGTDTQYF
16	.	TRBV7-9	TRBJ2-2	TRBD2	TGTTCCAGCAGCTCTACTAGCGGGGGGAACACCGGGGAGCTGTTTTTT	CSSSSTSGGNTGELFF
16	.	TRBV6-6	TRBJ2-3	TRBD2	TGTGCCAGCTCTCTAGCGGGGGGCCCGAGCACAGATACGCAGTATTTT	CASSLAGGPSTDTQYF
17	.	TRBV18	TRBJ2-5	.	TGTGCCAGCTCACCACCGGGGGGACCCACCGACCAAGAGACCCAGTACTTC	CASSPPGGPTDQETQYF
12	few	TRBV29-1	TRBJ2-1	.	TGCAGTAGAGGAGACTCCTACAATGAGCAGTTCTTC	CSRGDSYNEQFF
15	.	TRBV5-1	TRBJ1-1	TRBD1	TGCGCCAGCAGCTTGGCCTTGACAGGGGGCACTGAAGCTTTCTTT	CASSLALTGGTEAFF
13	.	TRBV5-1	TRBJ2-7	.	TGCGCCAGCAGCTTGTACAGCCCCTACGAGCAGTACTTC	CASSLYSPYEQYF
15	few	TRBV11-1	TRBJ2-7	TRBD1	TGTGCCAGCAGCTTAGTCGGACAGGGGGCCTACGAGCAGTACTTC	CASSLVGQGAYEQYF
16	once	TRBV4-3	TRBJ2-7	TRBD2	TGCGCCAGCAGCCAATTCGGGACTAGCGAGTCCTACGAGCAGTACTTC	CASSQFGTSESYEQYF
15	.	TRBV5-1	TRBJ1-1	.	TGCGCCAGCAGCCAGGCACGGGAGATGAACACTGAAGCTTTCTTT	CASSQAREMNTEAFF
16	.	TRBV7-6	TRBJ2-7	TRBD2	TGTGCCAGCAGCCAGGCCGGGAGGGGGTCCCCCTACGAGCAGTACTTC	CASSQAGRGSPYEQYF